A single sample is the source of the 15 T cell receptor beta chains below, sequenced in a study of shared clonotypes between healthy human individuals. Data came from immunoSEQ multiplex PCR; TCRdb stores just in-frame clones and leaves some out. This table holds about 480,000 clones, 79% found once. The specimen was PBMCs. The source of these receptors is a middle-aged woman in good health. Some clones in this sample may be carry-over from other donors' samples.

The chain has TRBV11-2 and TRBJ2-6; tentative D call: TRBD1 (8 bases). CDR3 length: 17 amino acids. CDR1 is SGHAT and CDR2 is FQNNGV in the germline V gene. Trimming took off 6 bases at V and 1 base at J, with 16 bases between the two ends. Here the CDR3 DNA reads TGTGCCAGCAGTCAAACAGGGGGAGGGTCTGGGGCCAACGTCCTGACTTTC. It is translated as CASSQTGGGSGANVLTF.

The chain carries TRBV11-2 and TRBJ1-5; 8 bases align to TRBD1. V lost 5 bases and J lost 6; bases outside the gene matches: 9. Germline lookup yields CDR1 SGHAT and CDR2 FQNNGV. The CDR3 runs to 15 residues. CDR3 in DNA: TGTGCCAGCAGCAAGGACAGGGCGCCAGGTCAGCCCCAGCATTTT. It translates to CASSKDRAPGQPQHF.

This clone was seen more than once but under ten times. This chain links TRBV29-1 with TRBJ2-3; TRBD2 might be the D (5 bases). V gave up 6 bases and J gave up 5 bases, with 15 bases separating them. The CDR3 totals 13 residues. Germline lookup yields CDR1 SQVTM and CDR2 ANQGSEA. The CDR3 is CSVSDPGRDTQYF. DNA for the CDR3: TGCAGCGTCTCGGACCCGGGGAGAGATACGCAGTATTTT.

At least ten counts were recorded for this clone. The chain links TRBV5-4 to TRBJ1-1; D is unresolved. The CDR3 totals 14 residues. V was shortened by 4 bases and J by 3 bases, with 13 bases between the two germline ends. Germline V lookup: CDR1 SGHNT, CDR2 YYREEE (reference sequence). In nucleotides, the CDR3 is TGTGCCAGCAGCAATATCGTGGTTGACACTGAAGCTTTCTTT. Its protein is CASSNIVVDTEAFF.

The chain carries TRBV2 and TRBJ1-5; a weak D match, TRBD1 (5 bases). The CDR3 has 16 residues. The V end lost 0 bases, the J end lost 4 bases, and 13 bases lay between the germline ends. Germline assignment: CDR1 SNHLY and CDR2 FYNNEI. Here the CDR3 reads CASSEAAGSLNQPQHF. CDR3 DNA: TGTGCCAGCAGTGAAGCAGCAGGGAGTCTGAATCAGCCCCAGCATTTT.

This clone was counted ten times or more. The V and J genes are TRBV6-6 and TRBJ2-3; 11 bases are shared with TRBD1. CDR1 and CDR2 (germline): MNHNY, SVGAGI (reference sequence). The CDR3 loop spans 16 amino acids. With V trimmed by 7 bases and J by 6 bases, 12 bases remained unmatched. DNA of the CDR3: TGTGCCAGCACTCTAACGGGACAGGGGGGCGAGGATACGCAGTATTTT. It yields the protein CASTLTGQGGEDTQYF.

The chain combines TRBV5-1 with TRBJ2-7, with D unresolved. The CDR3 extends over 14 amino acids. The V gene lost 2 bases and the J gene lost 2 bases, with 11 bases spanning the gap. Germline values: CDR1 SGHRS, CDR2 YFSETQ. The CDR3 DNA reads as TGCGCCAGCAGCTTATCATCCGAAACCTACGAGCAGTACTTC. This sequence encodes CASSLSSETYEQYF.

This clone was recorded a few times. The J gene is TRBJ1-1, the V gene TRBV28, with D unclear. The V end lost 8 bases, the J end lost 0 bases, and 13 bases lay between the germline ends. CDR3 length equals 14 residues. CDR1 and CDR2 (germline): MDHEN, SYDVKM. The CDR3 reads CASAFTGLNTEAFF. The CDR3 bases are TGTGCCAGCGCCTTTACTGGCTTGAACACTGAAGCTTTCTTT.

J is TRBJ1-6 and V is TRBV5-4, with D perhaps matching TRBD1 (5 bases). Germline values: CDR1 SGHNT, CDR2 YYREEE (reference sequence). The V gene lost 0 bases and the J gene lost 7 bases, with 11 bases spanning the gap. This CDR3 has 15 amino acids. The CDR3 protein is CASSLEGTRNSPLHF. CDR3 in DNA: TGTGCCAGCAGCTTGGAAGGGACCCGGAATTCACCCCTCCACTTT.

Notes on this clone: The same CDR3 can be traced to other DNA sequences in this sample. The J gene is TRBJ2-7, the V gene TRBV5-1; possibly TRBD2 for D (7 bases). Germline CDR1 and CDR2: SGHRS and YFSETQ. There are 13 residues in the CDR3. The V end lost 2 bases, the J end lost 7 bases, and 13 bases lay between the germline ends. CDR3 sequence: CASSLGGAREQYF. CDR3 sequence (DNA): TGCGCCAGCAGCTTAGGGGGGGCGCGGGAGCAGTACTTC.

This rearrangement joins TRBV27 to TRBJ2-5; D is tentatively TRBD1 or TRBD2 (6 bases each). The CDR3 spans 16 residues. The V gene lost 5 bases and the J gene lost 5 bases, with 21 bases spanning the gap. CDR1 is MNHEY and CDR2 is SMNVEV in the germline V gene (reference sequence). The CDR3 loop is CASSPIENGGGETQYF. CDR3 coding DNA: TGTGCCAGCAGTCCGATCGAGAACGGAGGGGGGGAGACCCAGTACTTC.

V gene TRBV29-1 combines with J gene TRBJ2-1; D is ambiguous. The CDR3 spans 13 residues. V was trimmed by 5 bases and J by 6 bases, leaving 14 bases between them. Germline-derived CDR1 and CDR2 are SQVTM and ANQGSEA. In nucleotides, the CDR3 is TGCAGCGTTTGCCCCAGCACTACCAATGAGCAGTTCTTC. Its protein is CSVCPSTTNEQFF.

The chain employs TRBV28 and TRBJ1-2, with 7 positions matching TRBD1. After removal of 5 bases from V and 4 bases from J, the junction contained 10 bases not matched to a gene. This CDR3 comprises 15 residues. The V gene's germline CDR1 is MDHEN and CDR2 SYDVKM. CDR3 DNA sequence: TGTGCCAGCAGTCCACAGGGGCGTGAGCTCTATGGCTACACCTTC. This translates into CASSPQGRELYGYTF.

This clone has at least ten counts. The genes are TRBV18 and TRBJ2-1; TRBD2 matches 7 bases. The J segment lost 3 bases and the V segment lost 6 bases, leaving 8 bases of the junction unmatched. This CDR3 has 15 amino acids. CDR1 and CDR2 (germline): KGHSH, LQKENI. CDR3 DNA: TGTGCCAGCTCGGAAGCTCCGGGGGGCTACAATGAGCAGTTCTTC. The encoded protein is CASSEAPGGYNEQFF.

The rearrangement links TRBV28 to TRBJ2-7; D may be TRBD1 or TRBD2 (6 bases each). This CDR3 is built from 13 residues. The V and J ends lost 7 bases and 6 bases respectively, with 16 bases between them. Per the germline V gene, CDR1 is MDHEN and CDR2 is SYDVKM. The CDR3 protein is CASIRGRNSEQYF. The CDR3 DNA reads TGTGCCAGCATCCGGGGGCGCAACTCCGAGCAGTACTTC. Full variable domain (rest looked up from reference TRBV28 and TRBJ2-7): DVKVTQSSRYLVKRTGEKVFLECVQDMDHENMFWYRQDPGLGLRLIYFSYDVKMKEKGDIPEGYSVSREKKERFSLILESASTNQTSMYLCASIRGRNSEQYFGPGTRLTVT.